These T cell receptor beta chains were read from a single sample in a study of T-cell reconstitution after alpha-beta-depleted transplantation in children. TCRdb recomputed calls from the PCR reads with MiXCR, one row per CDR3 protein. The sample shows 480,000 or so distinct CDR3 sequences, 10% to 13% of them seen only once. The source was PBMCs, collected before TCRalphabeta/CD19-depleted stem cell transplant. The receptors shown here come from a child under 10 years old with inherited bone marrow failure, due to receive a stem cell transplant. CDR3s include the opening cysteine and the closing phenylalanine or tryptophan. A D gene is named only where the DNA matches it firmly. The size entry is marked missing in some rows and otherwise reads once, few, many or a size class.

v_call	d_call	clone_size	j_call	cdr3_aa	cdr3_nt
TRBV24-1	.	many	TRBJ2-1	CATSAWEYNYNEQFF	TGTGCCACCAGTGCTTGGGAGTACAACTACAATGAGCAGTTCTTC
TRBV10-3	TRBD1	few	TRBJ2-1	CAISDPRDRELNNEQFF	TGTGCCATCAGTGACCCTCGAGACAGGGAACTAAACAATGAGCAGTTCTTC
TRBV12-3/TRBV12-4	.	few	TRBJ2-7	CASTTGLANFYEQYF	TGTGCCAGCACCACGGGTCTAGCGAATTTTTACGAGCAGTACTTC
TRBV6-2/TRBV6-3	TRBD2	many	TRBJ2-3	CASAVLAGRRSSTDTQYF	TGTGCCAGCGCCGTATTAGCGGGACGGCGGAGTAGCACAGATACGCAGTATTTT
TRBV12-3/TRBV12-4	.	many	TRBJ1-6	CASSFWGRKNSPLHF	TGTGCCAGCAGTTTCTGGGGTCGAAAGAATTCACCCCTCCACTTT
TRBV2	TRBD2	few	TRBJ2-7	CASCDENRGTRGWYEQYF	TGTGCCAGCTGTGATGAAAACCGGGGGACTAGAGGGTGGTACGAGCAGTACTTC
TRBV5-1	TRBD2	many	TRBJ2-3	CASMNSGSSTDTQYF	TGCGCCAGCATGAATAGCGGGTCTAGCACAGATACGCAGTATTTT
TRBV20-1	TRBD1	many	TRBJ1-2	CSARAGQLHGYTF	TGCAGTGCTAGAGCGGGACAGCTACATGGCTACACCTTC
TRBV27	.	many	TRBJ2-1	CASSFGGGEQFF	TGTGCCAGCAGCTTTGGGGGAGGTGAGCAGTTCTTC
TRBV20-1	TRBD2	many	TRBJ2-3	CSARDRLAGGPDTQYF	TGCAGTGCTAGAGACCGACTAGCGGGAGGGCCAGATACGCAGTATTTT
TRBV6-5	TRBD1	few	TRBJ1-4	CASSYSRDSPNEKLFF	TGTGCCAGCAGTTACTCGAGGGACAGCCCTAATGAAAAACTGTTTTTT
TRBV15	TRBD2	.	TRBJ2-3	CATSRGITGLAADTQYF	TGTGCCACCAGCAGGGGCATAACGGGACTAGCGGCAGATACGCAGTATTTT
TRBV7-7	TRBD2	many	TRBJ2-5	CASSLAVGGLREQETQYF	TGTGCTAGCAGCTTAGCGGTGGGAGGGCTGCGTGAACAAGAGACCCAGTACTTC
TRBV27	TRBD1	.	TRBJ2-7	CASSFGDRFSYEQYF	TGTGCCAGCAGTTTTGGGGACAGGTTCTCCTACGAGCAGTACTTC
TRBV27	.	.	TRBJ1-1	CASSLGLSKFEAFF	TGTGCCAGCAGTTTGGGATTGAGTAAATTTGAAGCTTTCTTT
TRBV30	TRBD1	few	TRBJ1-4	CATDKDRAINEKLFF	TGTGCCACTGACAAGGACAGGGCAATTAATGAAAAACTGTTTTTT
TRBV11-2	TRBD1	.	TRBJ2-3	CASSLMVGTGPSTDTQYF	TGTGCCAGCAGCTTAATGGTGGGGACAGGCCCTAGCACAGATACGCAGTATTTT
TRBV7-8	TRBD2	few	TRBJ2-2	CASSFPGLAGTGELFF	TGTGCCAGCAGCTTCCCGGGACTAGCGGGAACCGGGGAGCTGTTTTTT
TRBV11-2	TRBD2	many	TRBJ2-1	CASSFGAGSSYNEQFF	TGTGCCAGCAGCTTTGGAGCGGGGAGCTCCTACAATGAGCAGTTCTTC
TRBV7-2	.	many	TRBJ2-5	CASSLGGSQETQYF	TGTGCCAGCAGCTTAGGAGGCTCCCAAGAGACCCAGTACTTC
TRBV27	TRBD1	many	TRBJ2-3	CASRIWDRDTDTQYF	TGTGCCAGCAGGATATGGGACAGAGACACAGATACGCAGTATTTT
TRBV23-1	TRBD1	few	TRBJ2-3	CASSQSTGGSTDTQYF	TGCGCCAGCAGTCAATCGACAGGGGGGAGCACAGATACGCAGTATTTT
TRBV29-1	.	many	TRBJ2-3	CSVDPGLDTQYF	TGCAGCGTTGATCCGGGTTTGGATACGCAGTATTTT
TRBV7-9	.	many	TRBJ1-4	CASSLGWGRNEKLFF	TGTGCCAGCAGCTTAGGGTGGGGACGTAATGAAAAACTGTTTTTT
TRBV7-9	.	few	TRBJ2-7	CASSPVGSPYEQYF	TGTGCCAGCAGTCCCGTCGGGAGCCCCTACGAGCAGTACTTC
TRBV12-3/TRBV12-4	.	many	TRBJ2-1	CASSSIRGRQYNEQFF	TGTGCCAGCAGTTCCATTCGGGGGCGGCAATACAATGAGCAGTTCTTC
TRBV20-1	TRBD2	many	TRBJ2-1	CSASASGRSRDNEQFF	TGCAGTGCTAGTGCTAGCGGGAGATCTAGAGACAATGAGCAGTTCTTC
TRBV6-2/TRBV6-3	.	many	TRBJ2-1	CASSYSFRRGTEQFF	TGTGCCAGCAGTTACTCCTTCCGTCGGGGCACTGAGCAGTTCTTC
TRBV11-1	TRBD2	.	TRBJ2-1	CAMSLRLAEQYSYNEQFF	TGTGCCATGAGCTTGCGGCTAGCGGAACAATACTCCTACAATGAGCAGTTCTTC
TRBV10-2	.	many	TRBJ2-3	CASSERSGKGGDTQYF	TGCGCCAGCAGTGAGCGAAGCGGGAAAGGGGGAGATACGCAGTATTTT
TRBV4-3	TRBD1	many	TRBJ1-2	CASSHEPMGRGNGYTF	TGCGCCAGCAGCCACGAACCCATGGGCAGGGGGAATGGCTACACCTTC
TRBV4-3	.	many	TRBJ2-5	CASSQGFLETQYF	TGCGCCAGCAGCCAAGGGTTCCTAGAGACCCAGTACTTC
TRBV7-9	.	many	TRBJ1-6	CASSFEGWDSPLHF	TGTGCCAGCAGCTTCGAAGGGTGGGATTCACCCCTCCACTTT
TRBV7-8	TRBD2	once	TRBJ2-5	CASSLGTSGKFILETQYF	TGTGCCAGCAGCCTCGGGACTAGCGGGAAGTTTATACTGGAGACCCAGTACTTC
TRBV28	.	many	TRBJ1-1	CASRLSFRGTEAFF	TGTGCCAGCAGACTGAGCTTCCGGGGGACTGAAGCTTTCTTT
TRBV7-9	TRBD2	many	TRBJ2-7	CASRKAGDEQYF	TGTGCCAGCCGCAAAGCGGGAGACGAGCAGTACTTC
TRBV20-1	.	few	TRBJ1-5	CSARVDYQPQHF	TGCAGTGCTAGAGTCGATTATCAGCCCCAGCATTTT
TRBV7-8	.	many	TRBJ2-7	CASSLIEGNEQYF	TGTGCCAGCAGCTTAATCGAGGGTAACGAGCAGTACTTC
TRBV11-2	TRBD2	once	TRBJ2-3	CATKEAGGTDTQYF	TGTGCCACAAAGGAGGCGGGGGGCACAGATACGCAGTATTTT
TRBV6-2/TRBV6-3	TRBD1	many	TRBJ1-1	CASRTQGATEAFF	TGTGCCAGCAGAACACAGGGGGCCACTGAAGCTTTCTTT
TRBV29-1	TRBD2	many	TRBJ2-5	CSVEVLADRWETQYF	TGCAGCGTTGAGGTACTAGCGGACCGATGGGAGACCCAGTACTTC
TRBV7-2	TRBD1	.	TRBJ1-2	CAIARRFSRGYGYTF	TGTGCCATCGCGAGAAGATTTAGCAGGGGGTATGGCTACACCTTC
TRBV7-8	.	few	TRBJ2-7	CASSEGEDEQYF	TGTGCCAGCAGCGAGGGGGAGGACGAGCAGTACTTC